This record covers a single T cell receptor beta chain. No cognate antigen has been identified for it. CDR1 and CDR2 are drawn from the germline V gene (reference sequence): DFQATT, SNEGSKA. The CDR3 sequence holds 14 residues, the cysteine and phenylalanine included. There is no recorded DNA. The data originate from a study of T cells expressing NK-cell markers (TCRdb year 2020). Turning to the overall study: TCR beta-chain repertoires were profiled in sorted CD3+CD56+NKG2C+, CD3+CD56+NKG2C- and CD3+CD56-NKG2C+ T-cell subsets from eight donors. Among the eight sequenced donors, only one was HCMV-seronegative, while the other seven were HCMV-seropositive. The eight sequenced donors were randomly selected healthy volunteers, three men and five women. The libraries were sequenced on Illumina HiSeq 2000/2500, MiSeq or NextSeq, producing 2 x 150 bp reads.

Sequencing instrument: Illumina HiSeq 2000. TCR beta cDNA libraries were prepared using 5'RACE template switching, which introduced a universal primer site and unique molecular identifiers. cDNA synthesis was primed from the TCR beta constant segment and was followed by two successive PCR amplification steps. Per the authors' processing: MIGEC was used to demultiplex reads and group the reads by UMI, and MiTCR was used to assemble and quantify clonotypes. To remove erroneous sequences, TCR cDNA sequences were retained only when supported by two or more reads. Downstream repertoire analysis used the tcR package, and clonotypes were matched across fractions by CDR3 nucleotide sequence plus V segment. VDJmatch was used to annotate antigen specificity against VDJdb, with one amino acid substitution in CDR3 permitted. TCRdb reprocessed the reads, reporting each CDR3 protein sequence once and no DNA. These V and J calls originate from TCRdb's pipeline instead of the authors' own analysis. The sample's table covers hundreds of thousands of distinct CDR3 sequences. The ten largest clonotypes hold 7.3% of the sample.

Results the study describes overall, beyond this receptor: Those dominant clonotypes were again the most abundant among CD3+CD56-NKG2C+ cells in several donors, at roughly 28.3-65%. In over 5 donors, the dominant CD3+CD56+NKG2C+ clonotypes were among the top 10 CD8+ clonotypes and accounted for about 1.0-7.5% of CD8+ T cells. It remained unclear whether the expanded NKG2C-expressing T cell clones were specific for HCMV antigens.

A commercial ELISA kit detecting HCMV-specific IgG in serum was used to determine HCMV serostatus. Peripheral blood mononuclear cells were isolated from blood by Ficoll density gradient centrifugation. The receptor's source is a woman aged 18 to 75 in good health. Input material: blood T cells: a sorted CD56 or NKG2C T cell subset, CD4+ or CD8+ T cells, or bulk PBMC T cells (not recorded which). The chain was built from TRBV20-1 and TRBJ2-2; TCRdb picks TRBD1, but there is no DNA to check that call. Here the CDR3 is given as CSAPDRVNTGELFF.